The rows below give T cell receptor beta chains drawn from one sample of a study of a mutant IDH1 vaccine in newly diagnosed glioma. This table comes from immunoSEQ multiplex PCR, and its TCRdb copy is limited to in-frame clones, with some not included. The table has 25,000 to 40,000 clones, 89% seen once. Antigen specificity for these receptors is unknown. The sequenced sample was PBMCs, obtained from a glioma patient whose treatment included an IDH1 peptide vaccine. These receptors came from a man aged 35 to 55 with glioma. Both conserved end residues are part of each CDR3. D genes are given only for firm matches. Clone size is not always given. Where it is, it says once, few, many or a class for expanded clones.

CDR3 length	J gene	clone size	D gene	V gene	CDR3 protein	CDR3 DNA
15	TRBJ1-2	-	-	TRBV15	CATSMDGNTLYGYTF	TGTGCCACCAGCATGGACGGGAATACCCTCTATGGCTACACCTTC
14	TRBJ2-1	-	-	TRBV5-1	CASSRETVRDEQFF	TGCGCCAGCAGCCGAGAGACAGTTCGTGATGAGCAGTTCTTC
15	TRBJ2-1	-	-	TRBV19	CASSPAERSYNEQFF	TGTGCCAGTAGTCCGGCGGAACGGTCTTACAATGAGCAGTTCTTC
17	TRBJ2-1	-	-	TRBV18	CASSPIMGGGFHNEQFF	TGTGCCAGCTCACCGATAATGGGGGGGGGCTTCCACAATGAGCAGTTCTTC
13	TRBJ1-1	-	-	TRBV6-4	CASSDKGNTEAFF	TGTGCCAGCAGTGACAAGGGGAACACTGAAGCTTTCTTT
15	TRBJ1-2	once	TRBD1	TRBV5-1	CASSLFSGGGYGYTF	TGCGCCAGCAGCTTGTTTTCAGGGGGCGGCTATGGCTACACCTTC
13	TRBJ2-7	-	TRBD1	TRBV29-1	CSVAGTGFYEQYF	TGCAGCGTAGCCGGGACAGGATTCTACGAGCAGTACTTC
15	TRBJ2-3	-	TRBD1	TRBV7-6	CASSLFDRETDTQYF	TGTGCCAGCAGCTTATTCGACAGGGAGACAGATACGCAGTATTTT
18	TRBJ2-1	-	-	TRBV4-3	CASSQDGVAQGLYNEQFF	TGCGCCAGCAGCCAAGATGGGGTGGCTCAGGGCCTCTACAATGAGCAGTTCTTC
18	TRBJ2-7	-	-	TRBV5-1	CASSLTTSTPRSSYEQYF	TGCGCCAGCAGCTTGACTACTAGTACCCCCCGGAGCTCCTACGAGCAGTACTTC
15	TRBJ1-6	-	-	TRBV7-2	CASSLVADVGSPLHF	TGTGCCAGCAGCTTAGTAGCCGACGTGGGTTCACCCCTCCACTTT
14	TRBJ2-2	-	-	TRBV19	CASSITVYTGELFF	TGTGCCAGTAGTATAACGGTGTACACCGGGGAGCTGTTTTTT
16	TRBJ2-4	-	TRBD2	TRBV19	CASSIGTSGIKNIQYF	TGTGCCAGTAGTATAGGAACTAGCGGGATAAAAAACATTCAGTACTTC
15	TRBJ2-5	-	TRBD1	TRBV5-6	CASSYGTGGQETQYF	TGTGCCAGCAGCTACGGGACAGGGGGCCAAGAGACCCAGTACTTC
12	TRBJ1-4	-	-	TRBV2	CASSPIRKKLFF	TGTGCCAGCAGTCCGATCCGGAAAAAACTGTTTTTT
13	TRBJ1-5	-	-	TRBV5-8	CASSQRGGRPQHF	TGTGCCAGCAGTCAACGAGGGGGACGGCCCCAGCATTTT
14	TRBJ1-6	-	TRBD1	TRBV28	CASRTTDRVSPLHF	TGTGCCAGCAGAACCACGGACAGGGTTTCACCCCTCCACTTT
14	TRBJ1-6	-	-	TRBV15	CATSRQPFNSPLHF	TGTGCCACCAGCAGACAGCCGTTTAACTCACCCCTCCACTTT
14	TRBJ2-7	-	-	TRBV19	CASSWGPTSYEQYF	TGTGCCAGTAGTTGGGGGCCTACCTCCTACGAGCAGTACTTC
15	TRBJ1-5	-	-	TRBV28	CASSSPSGSDQPQHF	TGTGCCAGCAGTTCCCCCTCCGGGTCGGATCAGCCCCAGCATTTT
13	TRBJ2-5	-	TRBD1	TRBV5-1	CASSTGAQETQYF	TGCGCCAGCTCCACAGGGGCACAAGAGACCCAGTACTTC
16	TRBJ2-5	-	TRBD2	TRBV19	CASSIGASGGLETQYF	TGTGCCAGTAGTATCGGGGCTAGCGGGGGGTTAGAGACCCAGTACTTC
13	TRBJ2-6	once	-	TRBV27	CASSALINHVLTF	TGTGCCAGCAGTGCTTTAATAAATCACGTCCTGACTTTC
11	TRBJ2-1	few	-	TRBV20-1	CSASKGYEQFF	TGCAGTGCTTCGAAGGGCTATGAGCAGTTCTTC
16	TRBJ2-3	few	-	TRBV19	CASGTRVGEATDTQYF	TGTGCCAGTGGTACGCGGGTTGGGGAGGCCACAGATACGCAGTATTTT
15	TRBJ2-1	-	TRBD2	TRBV5-4	CASSLTRGDHNEQFF	TGTGCCAGCAGCTTAACGCGGGGGGACCACAATGAGCAGTTCTTC
12	TRBJ1-5	-	-	TRBV2	CASRASNQPQHF	TGTGCCAGCAGGGCCAGCAATCAGCCCCAGCATTTT
17	TRBJ2-3	-	TRBD2	TRBV19	CASRTGLAGGPRNTQYF	TGTGCCAGTAGAACGGGACTAGCGGGAGGGCCGAGGAATACGCAGTATTTT
11	TRBJ1-1	-	-	TRBV20-1	CSARNGGAAFF	TGCAGTGCTAGGAACGGGGGCGCAGCTTTCTTT
18	TRBJ1-3	-	TRBD1	TRBV15	CATSRDRGQPSFGNTIYF	TGTGCCACCAGCAGAGATAGGGGACAGCCGAGCTTTGGAAACACCATATATTTT
13	TRBJ2-1	-	-	TRBV7-2	CASSPGRRKEQFF	TGTGCCAGCAGCCCGGGACGAAGGAAAGAGCAGTTCTTC
16	TRBJ1-2	-	-	TRBV5-1	CASSKRDGRLNYGYTF	TGCGCCAGCAGCAAAAGGGACGGGCGGCTTAACTATGGCTACACCTTC
18	TRBJ2-6	-	-	TRBV30	CAWSVRTDYWAGANVLTF	TGTGCCTGGAGTGTAAGGACAGATTACTGGGCTGGGGCCAACGTCCTGACTTTC
17	TRBJ2-3	-	TRBD2	TRBV5-4	CASSLGASGGYTDTQYF	TGTGCCAGCAGCTTGGGAGCGAGCGGGGGATACACAGATACGCAGTATTTT
14	TRBJ1-2	-	-	TRBV15	CATSRDRGNYGYTF	TGTGCCACCAGCAGAGACCGGGGAAACTATGGCTACACCTTC
14	TRBJ2-3	-	TRBD1	TRBV6-4	CASRGDRDADTQYF	TGTGCCAGCAGGGGGGACAGGGACGCAGATACGCAGTATTTT
16	TRBJ2-7	-	TRBD2	TRBV18	CASSPTGLAGVDEQYF	TGTGCCAGCTCACCTACCGGACTAGCGGGAGTAGACGAGCAGTACTTC
15	TRBJ1-4	-	-	TRBV7-2	CASSLRPGSNEKLFF	TGTGCCAGCAGCTTACGTCCGGGATCGAATGAAAAACTGTTTTTT
16	TRBJ2-2	-	-	TRBV5-1	CASSLGPNTPTGELFF	TGCGCCAGCAGCTTGGGGCCCAACACCCCCACCGGGGAGCTGTTTTTT
15	TRBJ1-5	-	TRBD1	TRBV7-8	CASSAREGGGQPQHF	TGTGCCAGCAGCGCGAGAGAAGGGGGCGGGCAGCCCCAGCATTTT
16	TRBJ1-5	-	TRBD1	TRBV5-1	CASSPGTGGFSEPQHF	TGCGCCAGCAGCCCGGGGACAGGGGGGTTCTCTGAGCCCCAGCATTTT
14	TRBJ2-5	-	-	TRBV29-1	CSVPDRQDWETQYF	TGCAGCGTCCCCGACCGACAGGATTGGGAGACCCAGTACTTC
11	TRBJ1-2	-	TRBD1	TRBV20-1	CSAGQNYGYTF	TGCAGTGCGGGACAGAACTATGGCTACACCTTC
13	TRBJ2-5	few	-	TRBV10-1	CASSESFPETQYF	TGCGCCAGCAGTGAGTCGTTCCCAGAGACCCAGTACTTC
16	TRBJ2-1	-	TRBD2	TRBV6-6	CASSLLTSGTYNEQFF	TGTGCCAGCAGTTTGCTTACTAGCGGAACCTACAATGAGCAGTTCTTC
16	TRBJ1-1	few	-	TRBV27	CASSPIFREVNTEAFF	TGTGCCAGCAGTCCAATTTTCAGGGAGGTGAACACTGAAGCTTTCTTT
16	TRBJ2-1	-	TRBD2	TRBV11-3	CASSLGTSGKYNEQFF	TGTGCCAGCAGCTTAGGGACTAGCGGAAAATACAATGAGCAGTTCTTC
12	TRBJ1-5	-	-	TRBV7-9	CASRALNQPQHF	TGTGCCAGCCGGGCCCTCAATCAGCCCCAGCATTTT
16	TRBJ2-5	-	TRBD2	TRBV6-4	CASSDSASGGQETQYF	TGTGCCAGCAGTGACTCCGCTAGCGGGGGGCAAGAGACCCAGTACTTC
13	TRBJ2-5	-	-	TRBV7-2	CASSLQGRETQYF	TGTGCCAGCAGCTTACAGGGAAGGGAGACCCAGTACTTC
17	TRBJ2-1	-	-	TRBV25-1	CASSGSGGGSSYNEQFF	TGTGCCAGCAGTGGGTCGGGGGGCGGTAGCTCCTACAATGAGCAGTTCTTC
15	TRBJ2-3	-	-	TRBV10-3	CAISGANPSTDTQYF	TGTGCCATCAGTGGGGCGAATCCTAGCACAGATACGCAGTATTTT